The 28 T cell receptor beta chains below were found in one sample sequenced in a study of T cells in localized non-small cell lung cancer. Assay used: immunoSEQ multiplex PCR; TCRdb lists only in-frame clones, some missing. Of roughly 27,000 clones in the sample, about 92% are singletons; the top ten hold roughly 4.1%. The sequencing here drew on peripheral blood mononuclear cells, taken before any cancer treatment. These receptors all stem from a woman aged 35 to 75 with stage III lung adenocarcinoma.

In this sample, this clone turned up once. The chain combines TRBV10-3 with TRBJ1-1, with TRBD1 as a possible D gene (5 bases). V was clipped by 8 bases and J by 5 bases, with 21 bases between them. This CDR3 comprises 15 residues. Germline V gives CDR1 ENHRY, CDR2 SYGVKD. The CDR3 loop is CAIWDASTGRTEAFF. The CDR3 DNA is TGTGCCATCTGGGACGCCAGCACCGGAAGGACTGAAGCTTTCTTT.

The chain joins TRBV28 to TRBJ1-2; 9 bases match TRBD1. Germline CDR1 is MDHEN and CDR2 is SYDVKM. J gave up 2 bases and V 4 bases, and 2 bases lay outside the gene matches. This CDR3 has 14 amino acids. In DNA form, the CDR3 reads TGTGCCAGCAGTTCCGGACAGGGGAACTATGGCTACACCTTC. As protein: CASSSGQGNYGYTF.

The J gene is TRBJ2-5, the V gene TRBV4-1; weak D call: TRBD1 (6 bases). CDR1 MGHRA and CDR2 YSYEKL come from the germline V gene. V gave up 4 bases and J gave up 1 base, with 10 bases separating them. This CDR3 is 14 amino acids long. The CDR3 protein is CASSRGQIQETQYF. DNA for the CDR3: TGCGCCAGCAGCCGGGGACAAATCCAAGAGACCCAGTACTTC.

This clone appeared a few times. The V gene is TRBV5-6, the J gene TRBJ2-2; unclear D gene. Deletions cut 4 bases from V and 1 base from J, with 11 bases between. This CDR3 comprises 15 residues. Germline V gene sequence: CDR1 SGHDT, CDR2 YYEEEE. CDR3 in DNA: TGTGCCAGCAGCCCTCCGACTGGGAACACCGGGGAGCTGTTTTTT. Residues: CASSPPTGNTGELFF.

This clone has a handful of counts. The rearrangement uses TRBV29-1 and TRBJ1-5; D is perhaps TRBD1 (6 bases). The CDR3 consists of 12 residues. Germline-derived CDR1 and CDR2 are SQVTM and ANQGSEA. V gave up 4 bases and J gave up 6 bases, with 10 bases separating them. The CDR3 spells CSVGAGAQPQHF. CDR3 nucleotide sequence: TGCAGCGTTGGGGCAGGGGCTCAGCCCCAGCATTTT.

This clone occurred once. J is TRBJ1-1 and V is TRBV9; the match to TRBD1 covers 8 bases. The CDR3 length is 14 residues. With 4 bases clipped from V and 1 base from J, the junction kept 3 bases outside the gene matches. Germline CDR1 and CDR2: SGDLS and YYNGEE. Written as DNA, the CDR3 is TGTGCCAGCAGCCCAACAGGGGGGAACACTGAAGCTTTCTTT. Its translation is CASSPTGGNTEAFF.

The V and J genes are TRBV2 and TRBJ2-1, with a possible D match to TRBD2 (6 bases). The CDR3 is made up of 12 amino acids. Trimming removed 6 bases from V and 9 bases from J, with 12 bases in between. Per germline, CDR1 SNHLY and CDR2 FYNNEI. CDR3 amino acids: CASSTRGIEQFF. The CDR3 coding sequence is TGTGCCAGCAGCACTCGGGGGATTGAGCAGTTCTTC.

This chain uses TRBV7-2 with TRBJ1-4; 7 bases are a match to TRBD1. This CDR3 contains 12 residues. The germline gives CDR1 SGHTA, CDR2 FQGNSA. V was pared by 6 bases and J by 8 bases, with 3 bases of the junction left unmatched. CDR3 loop: CASSRDSEKLFF. CDR3 DNA: TGTGCCAGCAGTCGGGACAGCGAAAAACTGTTTTTT.

The rearrangement joins TRBV9 to TRBJ2-5; tentative D call: TRBD2 (5 bases). Germline-derived CDR1 and CDR2 are SGDLS and YYNGEE. The CDR3 spans 18 residues. V lost 4 bases and J lost 3, with 25 bases in between. In nucleotides, the CDR3 is TGTGCCAGCAGCTTACGAGGTGGCGGGCCCGGCATCAAAGAGACCCAGTACTTC. It encodes CASSLRGGGPGIKETQYF.

The rearrangement links TRBV11-3 to TRBJ2-1; TRBD2 is a possible D gene (5 bases). V was cut by 1 base and J by 0 bases, with 10 bases left in between. CDR3 length: 16 amino acids. Germline assignment: CDR1 SGHNT and CDR2 YENEEA. CDR3 sequence (DNA): TGTGCCAGCAGCTTAGGTGACACTAGCTCCTACAATGAGCAGTTCTTC. Its translation: CASSLGDTSSYNEQFF.

CDR3 coding DNA: TGTGCCAGCAGTTTGGGGACTAGCGGGAGGCACTCCTACGAGCAGTACTTC. This codes for CASSLGTSGRHSYEQYF. The chain is built from TRBV28 and TRBJ2-7; the match to TRBD2 covers 15 bases. Trimming at V came to 3 bases and at J to 0 bases, leaving 3 bases not matched to a gene. The germline CDR1 and CDR2 sequences are MDHEN and SYDVKM. The CDR3 has 17 amino acids.

The chain employs TRBV15 and TRBJ2-3; TRBD1 or TRBD2 may be the D gene (5 bases each). The germline CDR1 and CDR2 sequences are LNHNV and YYDKDF (reference sequence). This CDR3 has 13 residues. The V end lost 2 bases, the J end lost 4 bases, and 7 bases lay between the germline ends. CDR3: CATSRRGADTQYF. The CDR3 DNA sequence: TGTGCCACCAGCAGACGGGGCGCAGATACGCAGTATTTT.

The chain links TRBV19 to TRBJ1-1; D gene ambiguous. Per the germline V gene, CDR1 is LNHDA and CDR2 is SQIVND (reference sequence). The ends were cut back, 6 bases at V and 0 bases at J, with 17 bases in the middle. CDR3 size: 16 residues. The chain's CDR3 is CASRKSQQLVNTEAFF. Here the CDR3 DNA reads TGTGCCAGTAGGAAGTCCCAGCAATTGGTGAACACTGAAGCTTTCTTT.

The chain recombines TRBV27 with TRBJ2-2, with D possibly being TRBD2 (6 bases). Germline V CDR1 and CDR2: MNHEY, SMNVEV (reference sequence). V was trimmed by 4 bases and J by 1 base, leaving 7 bases between them. There are 14 residues in the CDR3. The CDR3 protein is CASSYGRNTGELFF. The CDR3 DNA reads TGTGCCAGCAGTTACGGGAGGAACACCGGGGAGCTGTTTTTT.

J is TRBJ2-5 and V is TRBV29-1; 10 bases are shared with TRBD1. The germline V gene has CDR1 SQVTM and CDR2 ANQGSEA. Trimming cost V 3 bases and J 3 bases; bases outside gene matches: 7. This CDR3 has 15 amino acids. The CDR3 protein is CSVEKVGTGEETQYF. In nucleotides, the CDR3 is TGCAGCGTTGAGAAGGTGGGGACAGGGGAAGAGACCCAGTACTTC.

The chain joins TRBV28 to TRBJ2-2, with no clear D. Trimming took 3 bases from V and 5 from J, leaving 13 bases between them. CDR3 length equals 15 residues. CDR1 MDHEN and CDR2 SYDVKM come from the germline V gene. CDR3 DNA sequence: TGTGCCAGCAGTTTGTTTTCGATCAGGACCGGGGAGCTGTTTTTT. This codes for CASSLFSIRTGELFF.

The chain recombines TRBV19 with TRBJ1-5, with 10 bases aligning to TRBD1. This CDR3 is 16 amino acids long. After removal of 9 bases from V and 6 bases from J, the junction contained 14 bases not matched to a gene. The germline V gene encodes CDR1 LNHDA and CDR2 SQIVND (reference sequence). The CDR3 DNA sequence: TGTGCCAGCTACAGTGGGGGTAGACAGGGGGCTCAGCCCCAGCATTTT. Translated, it gives CASYSGGRQGAQPQHF.

The rearrangement joins TRBV11-2 to TRBJ2-2, with D possibly matching TRBD2 (6 bases). From germline, CDR1 is SGHAT and CDR2 FQNNGV. The ends were cut back, 5 bases at V and 4 bases at J, with 14 bases in the middle. This CDR3 region has 15 residues. CDR3 coding DNA: TGTGCCAGCAGCCAGTTGGGAGGAATCACCGGGGAGCTGTTTTTT. It encodes CASSQLGGITGELFF.

This sequence joins TRBV7-2 and TRBJ1-5; the D is unclear. Looked up from germline, CDR1 is SGHTA and CDR2 is FQGNSA. V was trimmed by 6 bases and J by 4 bases, leaving 10 bases between them. This CDR3 region has 13 residues. CDR3 bases: TGTGCCAGCAGTCGGGAACCGAATCAGCCCCAGCATTTT. Protein product: CASSREPNQPQHF.

This clone showed up just once. The chain recombines TRBV10-3 with TRBJ1-2; 7 nucleotides match TRBD1. Losses at the gene ends were 7 bases for V and 4 bases for J; bases not matched to a gene: 6. The CDR3 covers 13 residues. Germline lookup yields CDR1 ENHRY and CDR2 SYGVKD. The DNA for the CDR3 is TGTGCCATCAAGGGGACAGAGGGCTATGGCTACACCTTC. It translates to CAIKGTEGYGYTF.

The V gene is TRBV2, the J gene TRBJ1-5, with D tentatively TRBD1 (6 bases). The germline V gene has CDR1 SNHLY and CDR2 FYNNEI. V lost 5 bases to trimming and J lost 3 bases, with 8 bases between them. This CDR3 has 13 residues. The CDR3 loop reads CASSRDNNQPQHF. The CDR3 DNA reads TGTGCCAGCAGTAGGGACAACAATCAGCCCCAGCATTTT.

In DNA, the CDR3 is TGTGCCAGCAGCTTAGATGGGTTCGGGGGTAACGTCGGGGAGCTGTTTTTT. As protein: CASSLDGFGGNVGELFF. J is TRBJ2-2 and V is TRBV11-2; tentatively, D is TRBD2 (6 bases). Trimming pared 0 bases from V and 7 bases from J, leaving 18 bases between. The CDR3 covers 17 residues. Germline values: CDR1 SGHAT, CDR2 FQNNGV.

The chain recombines TRBV2 with TRBJ1-6; D is possibly TRBD1 (5 bases). Trimming shortened V by 10 bases and J by 5 bases, and 15 bases separated the two germline ends. CDR3 length: 14 amino acids. Looked up from germline, CDR1 is SNHLY and CDR2 is FYNNEI. The CDR3 is CATTWGRDNSPLHF. CDR3 DNA sequence: TGTGCCACTACATGGGGACGGGATAATTCACCCCTCCACTTT.

The chain is built from TRBV7-8 and TRBJ2-2; no clear D. Trimming left V 3 bases short and J 5 bases short, with 7 bases between. The CDR3 is 13 amino acids. The germline V gene encodes CDR1 SGHVS and CDR2 FQNEAQ. In DNA form, the CDR3 reads TGTGCCAGCAGCTTTGTAGGAACCGGGGAGCTGTTTTTT. Its protein is CASSFVGTGELFF.

The chain carries TRBV6-1 and TRBJ1-5; D possibly corresponds to TRBD1 (6 bases). Per germline, CDR1 MNHNS and CDR2 SASEGT. The CDR3 totals 17 residues. The V end was cut by 0 bases, the J end by 6 bases, with 18 bases between. The CDR3 DNA reads as TGTGCCAGCAGTGAAGCAGGGGGTAGGGGGGGATCTCAGCCCCAGCATTTT. Translated: CASSEAGGRGGSQPQHF.

Of note for this clone: One junction end does not reproduce the germline sequence, and a read error may be involved. V gene TRBV7-7 combines with J gene TRBJ2-5; 7 bases match TRBD1. CDR1 SSHAT and CDR2 FNYEAQ come from the germline V gene (reference sequence). The CDR3 totals 13 residues. The CDR3 DNA sequence: TGTGCTAGCAGCGCCGGGACAGAAGAGACCCAGTACTTC. Translated: CASSAGTEETQYF.

This clone has a single count. In DNA, the CDR3 is TGCGCCAGCAGCCGCGCAGTAGGGAATCAGCCCCAGCATTTT. Amino acid sequence: CASSRAVGNQPQHF. This chain joins TRBV4-1 and TRBJ1-5; no clear D gene. CDR3 length equals 14 residues. V was pared by 4 bases and J by 4 bases, with 11 bases between. The germline gives CDR1 MGHRA, CDR2 YSYEKL.

In its sample, this clone was seen once. The V and J genes are TRBV5-1 and TRBJ1-4, with 10 positions matching TRBD1. Trimming at V came to 2 bases and at J to 6 bases, leaving 16 bases not matched to a gene. The CDR3 loop spans 19 amino acids. Germline CDR1 is SGHRS and CDR2 is YFSETQ. CDR3 coding DNA: TGCGCCAGCAGCTTCGGAACCGGGACAGGGGTCGCCAATGATGAAAAACTGTTTTTT. It codes for CASSFGTGTGVANDEKLFF. Filled out from reference TRBV5-1 and TRBJ1-4, the complete variable domain reads KAGVTQTPRYLIKTRGQQVTLSCSPISGHRSVSWYQQTPGQGLQFLFEYFSETQRNKGNFPGRFSGRQFSNSRSEMNVSTLELGDSALYLCASSFGTGTGVANDEKLFFGSGTQLSVL.